The clone carrying this TCR beta chain appeared a few times. No antigen is known for it. Trimming at V came to 11 bases and at J to 4 bases, leaving 7 bases not matched to a gene. The CDR3 consists of 13 residues. Germline CDR1 is SGHTA and CDR2 is FQGNSA. This record comes from a study of blood T cells in healthy people across ages. Points from the study as a whole: The authors considered diversity estimates from one million T cells to be underestimates.

A second PCR of about 7 to 11 cycles used a sample-barcoded 5' primer and a J-beta primer mix. In TCRdb, the 5' RACE reads were re-called with MiXCR into one record per CDR3 protein. The sample carries 750,000 to 1,000,000 distinct CDR3 sequences, about 27% recorded once. These data also formed part of another study, on T cells of mothers and their children.

This chain links TRBV7-2 with TRBJ1-1, with 10 bases fitting TRBD1. The sample consisted of blood. The TCR sequence derives from a woman in her forties in good health. The DNA for the CDR3 is TGTGCCGCGGGGGACAGGGGTTTCACTGAAGCTTTCTTT. This codes for CAAGDRGFTEAFF.